This T cell receptor beta chain was identified during a study of T cells in Graves' hyperthyroidism and ophthalmopathy. The investigators amplified TCR beta CDR3 regions from RNA transcripts. First-round RT-PCR of the TCR CDR3 relied on the HTBI primer set. TCRdb fed the multiplex PCR reads into MiXCR, producing one record per CDR3 protein. The sample gives 350,000 or so distinct CDR3 sequences, 17% of which show up once; about a third is in the top ten. This clonotype was observed a handful of times. The limits of the CDR3 on the DNA are not certain, so only TCRdb's listed CDR3 is given. Germline V gene lookup returns CDR1 SEHNR and CDR2 FQNEAQ (reference sequence). Ends included, the CDR3 has 16 residues. Around 9.9 ml of fresh peripheral blood supplied the PBMCs.

The source material was blood. The origin of this receptor is a woman in her 30s with Graves' hyperthyroidism that later progressed to Graves' ophthalmopathy. V and J are TRBV7-9 and TRBJ2-5; TRBD2 is the table's D call, not checked against the DNA. The CDR3 region is CASSPWAGGAQETQCF.